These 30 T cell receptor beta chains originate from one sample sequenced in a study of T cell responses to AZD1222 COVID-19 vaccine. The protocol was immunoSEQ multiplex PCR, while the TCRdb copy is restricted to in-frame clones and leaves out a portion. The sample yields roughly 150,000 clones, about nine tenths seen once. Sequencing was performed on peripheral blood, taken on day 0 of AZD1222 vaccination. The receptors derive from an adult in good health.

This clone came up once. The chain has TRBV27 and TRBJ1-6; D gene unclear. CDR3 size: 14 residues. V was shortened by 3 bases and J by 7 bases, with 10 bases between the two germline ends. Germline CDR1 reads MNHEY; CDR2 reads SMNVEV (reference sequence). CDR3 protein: CASSLPQLNSPLHF. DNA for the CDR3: TGTGCCAGCAGTTTGCCCCAATTGAATTCACCCCTCCACTTT.

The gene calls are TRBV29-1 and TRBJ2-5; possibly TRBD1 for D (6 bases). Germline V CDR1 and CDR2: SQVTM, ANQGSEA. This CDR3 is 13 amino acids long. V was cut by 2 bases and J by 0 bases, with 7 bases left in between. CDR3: CSVEWDNQETQYF. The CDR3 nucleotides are TGCAGCGTTGAATGGGACAACCAAGAGACCCAGTACTTC.

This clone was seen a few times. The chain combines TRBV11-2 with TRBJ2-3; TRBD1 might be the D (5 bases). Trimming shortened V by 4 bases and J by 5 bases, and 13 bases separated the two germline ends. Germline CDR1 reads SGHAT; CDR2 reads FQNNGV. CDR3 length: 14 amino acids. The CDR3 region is CASSSKVGVDTQYF. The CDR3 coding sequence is TGTGCCAGCAGCTCCAAAGTAGGGGTAGATACGCAGTATTTT.

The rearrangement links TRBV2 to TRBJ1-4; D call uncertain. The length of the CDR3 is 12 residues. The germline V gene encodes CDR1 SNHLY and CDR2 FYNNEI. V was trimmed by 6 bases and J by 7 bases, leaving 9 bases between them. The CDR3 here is CASSLSGEKLFF. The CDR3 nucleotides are TGTGCCAGCAGCCTTAGTGGTGAAAAACTGTTTTTT.

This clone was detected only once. The CDR3 loop is CAWRRGGTQYF. In nucleotides, the CDR3 is TGTGCCTGGAGGAGAGGGGGGACGCAGTATTTT. This chain uses TRBV30 with TRBJ2-3; TRBD1 or TRBD2 may be the D gene (6 bases each). V lost 3 bases and J 9 bases, leaving 10 bases between the germline ends. The CDR3 length is 11 residues. Germline-derived CDR1 and CDR2 are GTSNPN and SVGIG (reference sequence).

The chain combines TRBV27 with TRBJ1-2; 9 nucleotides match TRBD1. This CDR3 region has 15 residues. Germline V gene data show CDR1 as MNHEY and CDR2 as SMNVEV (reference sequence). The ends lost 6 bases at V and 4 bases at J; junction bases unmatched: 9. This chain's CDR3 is CASRPKPGQGYGYTF. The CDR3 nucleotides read TGTGCCAGCAGGCCTAAACCGGGACAGGGCTATGGCTACACCTTC.

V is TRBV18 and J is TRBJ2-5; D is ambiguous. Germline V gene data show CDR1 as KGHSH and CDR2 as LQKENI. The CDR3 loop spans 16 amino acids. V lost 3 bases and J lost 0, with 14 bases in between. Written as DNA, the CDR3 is TGTGCCAGCTCACCTTTTACGGGCGGATACCAAGAGACCCAGTACTTC. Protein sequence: CASSPFTGGYQETQYF. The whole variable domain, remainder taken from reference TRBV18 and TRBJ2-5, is NAGVMQNPRHLVRRRGQEARLRCSPMKGHSHVYWYRQLPEEGLKFMVYLQKENIIDESGMPKERFSAEFPKEGPSILRIQQVVRGDSAAYFCASSPFTGGYQETQYFGPGTRLLVL.

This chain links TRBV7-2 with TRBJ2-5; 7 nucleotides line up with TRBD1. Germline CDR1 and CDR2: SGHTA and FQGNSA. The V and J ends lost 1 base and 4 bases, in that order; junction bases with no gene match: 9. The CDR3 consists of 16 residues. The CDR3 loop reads CASSLVRTGTGETQYF. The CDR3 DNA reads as TGTGCCAGCAGCTTAGTTAGGACAGGTACAGGAGAGACCCAGTACTTC.

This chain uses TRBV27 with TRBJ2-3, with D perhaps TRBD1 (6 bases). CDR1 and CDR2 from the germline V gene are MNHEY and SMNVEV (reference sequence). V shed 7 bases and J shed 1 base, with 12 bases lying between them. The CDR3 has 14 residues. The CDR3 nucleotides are TGTGCCAGCAATAGAAACAGGGGCACAGATACGCAGTATTTT. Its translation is CASNRNRGTDTQYF.

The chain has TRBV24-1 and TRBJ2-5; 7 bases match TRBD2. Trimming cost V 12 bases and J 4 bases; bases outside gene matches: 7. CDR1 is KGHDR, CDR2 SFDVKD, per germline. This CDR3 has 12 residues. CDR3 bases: TGTGCCGCCGGGCCGGGGGGAGAGACCCAGTACTTC. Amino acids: CAAGPGGETQYF.

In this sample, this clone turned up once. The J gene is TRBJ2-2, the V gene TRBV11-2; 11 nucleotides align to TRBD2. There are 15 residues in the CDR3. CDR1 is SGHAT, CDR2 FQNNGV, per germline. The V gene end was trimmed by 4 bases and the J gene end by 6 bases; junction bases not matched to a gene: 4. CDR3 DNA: TGTGCCAGCAGCTGGGGGACTAGCGGCCCCGGGGAGCTGTTTTTT. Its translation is CASSWGTSGPGELFF.

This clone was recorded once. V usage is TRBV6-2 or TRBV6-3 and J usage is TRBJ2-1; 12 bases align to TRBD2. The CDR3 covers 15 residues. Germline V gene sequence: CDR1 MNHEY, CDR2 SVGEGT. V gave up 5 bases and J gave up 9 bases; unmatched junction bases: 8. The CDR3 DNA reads TGTGCCAGCAGTCCCAGACTAGCGGGAGACGCTGAGCAGTTCTTC. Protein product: CASSPRLAGDAEQFF.

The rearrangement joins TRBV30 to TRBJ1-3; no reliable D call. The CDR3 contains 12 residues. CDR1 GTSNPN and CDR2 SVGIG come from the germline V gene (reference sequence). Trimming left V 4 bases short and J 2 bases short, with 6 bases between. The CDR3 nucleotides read TGTGCCTGGAAGGTGGCTGGAAACACCATATATTTT. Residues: CAWKVAGNTIYF.

Here the CDR3 reads CASSTRQYSNQPQHF. The CDR3 nucleotides are TGTGCCAGCAGCACAAGACAGTATAGCAATCAGCCCCAGCATTTT. The chain links TRBV6-6 to TRBJ1-5; D possibly corresponds to TRBD1 (5 bases). Germline lookup yields CDR1 MNHNY and CDR2 SVGAGI (reference sequence). The CDR3 is 15 residues long. V dropped 6 bases and J dropped 0 bases, with 12 bases sitting between them.

CDR3: CASSLETGGYETQYF. CDR3 coding DNA: TGTGCCAGCTCCCTAGAGACAGGGGGTTATGAGACCCAGTACTTC. The chain joins TRBV18 to TRBJ2-5; TRBD1 matches 9 bases. The CDR3 runs 15 residues. Germline V CDR1 and CDR2: KGHSH, LQKENI. The ends lost 6 bases at V and 5 bases at J; junction bases unmatched: 10.

CDR3 protein: CASSEGGQGAYEQYF. The CDR3 coding sequence is TGTGCCAGCAGCGAAGGGGGACAGGGCGCCTACGAGCAGTACTTC. This chain connects TRBV9 to TRBJ2-7, with 9 bases matching TRBD1. Unmatched junction bases numbered 6, after V lost 3 bases and J lost 2 bases. Germline CDR1 reads SGDLS; CDR2 reads YYNGEE. The CDR3 sequence is 15 residues long.

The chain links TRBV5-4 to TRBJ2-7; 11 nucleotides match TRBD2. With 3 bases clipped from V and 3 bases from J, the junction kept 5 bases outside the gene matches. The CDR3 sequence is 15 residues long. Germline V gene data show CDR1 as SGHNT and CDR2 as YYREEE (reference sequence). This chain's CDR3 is CASSSLAGAYYEQYF. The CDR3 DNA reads TGTGCCAGCAGCTCACTAGCGGGGGCCTACTACGAGCAGTACTTC.

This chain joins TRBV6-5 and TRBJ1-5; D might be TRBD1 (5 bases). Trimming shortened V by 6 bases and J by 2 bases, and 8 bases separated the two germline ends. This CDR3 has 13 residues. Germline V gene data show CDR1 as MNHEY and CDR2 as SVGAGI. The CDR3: CASRQTGNQPQHF. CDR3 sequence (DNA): TGTGCCAGCAGACAGACAGGCAATCAGCCCCAGCATTTT.

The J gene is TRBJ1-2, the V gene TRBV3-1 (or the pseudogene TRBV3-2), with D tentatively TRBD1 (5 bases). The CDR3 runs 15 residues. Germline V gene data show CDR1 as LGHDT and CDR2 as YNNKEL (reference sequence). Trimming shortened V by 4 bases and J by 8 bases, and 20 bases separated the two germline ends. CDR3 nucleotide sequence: TGTGCCAGCAGCCCTACGCCCTGGGGGGATCGGGGCTACACCTTC. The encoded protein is CASSPTPWGDRGYTF.

CDR3: CASSLGDRGRGNTIYF. The CDR3 DNA follows: TGTGCCAGCAGCTTAGGGGACAGGGGACGAGGAAACACCATATATTTT. The rearrangement uses TRBV7-9 and TRBJ1-3; the match to TRBD1 covers 10 bases. Germline V gene data show CDR1 as SEHNR and CDR2 as FQNEAQ (reference sequence). The ends lost 1 base at V and 4 bases at J; junction bases unmatched: 4. The CDR3 is made up of 16 amino acids.

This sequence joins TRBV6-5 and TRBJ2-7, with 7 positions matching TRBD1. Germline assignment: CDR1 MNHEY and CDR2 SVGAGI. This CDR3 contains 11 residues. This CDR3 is CASSGRDRVAV. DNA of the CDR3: TGTGCCAGCAGCGGTAGAGACAGGGTGGCGGTC.

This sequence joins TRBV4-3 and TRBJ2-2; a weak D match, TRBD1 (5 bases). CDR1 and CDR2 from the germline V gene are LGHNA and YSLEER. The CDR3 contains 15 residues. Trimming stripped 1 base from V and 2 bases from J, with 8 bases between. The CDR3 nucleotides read TGCGCCAGCAGCCAAGGGCAGGGCAACACCGGGGAGCTGTTTTTT. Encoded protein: CASSQGQGNTGELFF.

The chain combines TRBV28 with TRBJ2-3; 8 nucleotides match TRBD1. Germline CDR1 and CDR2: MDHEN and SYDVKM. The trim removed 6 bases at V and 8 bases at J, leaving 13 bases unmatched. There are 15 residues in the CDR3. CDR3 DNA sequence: TGTGCCAGCAGCCAACGACAGGGGCGGTACGGTACGCAGTATTTT. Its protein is CASSQRQGRYGTQYF.

The CDR3 sequence: CATSTGLAYEQYF. In DNA, the CDR3 is TGTGCCACCAGTACGGGACTAGCCTACGAGCAGTACTTC. The chain has TRBV24-1 and TRBJ2-7; TRBD2 matches 8 bases. Germline V gene lookup returns CDR1 KGHDR and CDR2 SFDVKD. The ends lost 6 bases at V and 2 bases at J; junction bases unmatched: 2. This CDR3 has 13 amino acids.

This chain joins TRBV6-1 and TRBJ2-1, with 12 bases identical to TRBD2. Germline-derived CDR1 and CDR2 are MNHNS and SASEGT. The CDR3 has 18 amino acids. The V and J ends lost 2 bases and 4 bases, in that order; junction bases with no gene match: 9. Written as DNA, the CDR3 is TGTGCCAGCAGTGAAACGCTAACTAGCGGGAGGCCATACAATGAGCAGTTCTTC. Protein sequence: CASSETLTSGRPYNEQFF.

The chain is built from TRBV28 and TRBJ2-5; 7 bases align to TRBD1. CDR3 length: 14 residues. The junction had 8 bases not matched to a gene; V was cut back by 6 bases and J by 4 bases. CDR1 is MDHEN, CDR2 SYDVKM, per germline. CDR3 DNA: TGTGCCAGCAGCCCGTCACAGGGGCGAGAGACCCAGTACTTC. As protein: CASSPSQGRETQYF. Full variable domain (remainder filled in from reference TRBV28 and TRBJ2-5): DVKVTQSSRYLVKRTGEKVFLECVQDMDHENMFWYRQDPGLGLRLIYFSYDVKMKEKGDIPEGYSVSREKKERFSLILESASTNQTSMYLCASSPSQGRETQYFGPGTRLLVL.

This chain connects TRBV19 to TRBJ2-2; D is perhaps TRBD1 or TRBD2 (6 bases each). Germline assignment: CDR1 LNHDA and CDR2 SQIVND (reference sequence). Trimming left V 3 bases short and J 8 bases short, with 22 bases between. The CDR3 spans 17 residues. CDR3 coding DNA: TGTGCCAGTAGTATTGTGGGGGGCAACTCAAGGCAAGGGGAGCTGTTTTTT. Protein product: CASSIVGGNSRQGELFF.

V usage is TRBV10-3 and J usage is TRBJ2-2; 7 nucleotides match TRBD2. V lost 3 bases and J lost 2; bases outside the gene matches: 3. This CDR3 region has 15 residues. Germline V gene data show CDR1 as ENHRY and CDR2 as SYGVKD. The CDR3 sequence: CAISEGTTNTGELFF. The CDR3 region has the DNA TGTGCCATCAGTGAAGGGACTACCAACACCGGGGAGCTGTTTTTT.

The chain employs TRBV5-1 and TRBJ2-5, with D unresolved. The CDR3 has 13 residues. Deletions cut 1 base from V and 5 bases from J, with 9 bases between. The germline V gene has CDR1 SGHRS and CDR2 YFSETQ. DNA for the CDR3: TGCGCCAGCAGCTTGTCTAATAGGGAGACCCAGTACTTC. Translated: CASSLSNRETQYF.

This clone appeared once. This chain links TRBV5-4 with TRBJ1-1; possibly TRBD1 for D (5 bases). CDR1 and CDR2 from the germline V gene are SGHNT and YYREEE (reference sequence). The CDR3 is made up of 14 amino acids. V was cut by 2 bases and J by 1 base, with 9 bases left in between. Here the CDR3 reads CASSLPGRNTEAFF. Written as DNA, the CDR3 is TGTGCCAGCAGCTTACCGGGACGGAACACTGAAGCTTTCTTT.